The present T cell receptor (beta chain) was sequenced within a study of blood T cell repertoires in COVID-19. Repertoires were generated with immunoSEQ multiplex PCR, while TCRdb's copy carries only in-frame clones and drops some. In the table there are under 65,000 clones, around 89% of which are singletons. The J segment lost 7 bases and the V segment lost 1 base, leaving 6 bases of the junction unmatched. Germline V gene sequence: CDR1 SGHNT, CDR2 YENEEA. The CDR3 totals 14 residues. The sample was peripheral blood. The chain has TRBV11-3 and TRBJ1-1; TRBD1 matches 7 bases. This sequence originates from a man between 60 and 70 years old with acute or convalescent COVID-19. CDR3 sequence reads: CASSLAPTGFEAFF. CDR3 sequence (DNA): TGTGCCAGCAGCTTAGCCCCGACAGGGTTTGAAGCTTTCTTT.